Listed here are 22 T cell receptor beta chains from one sample, sequenced in a study of control samples from healthy donors and cancer patients. This table comes from immunoSEQ multiplex PCR, and its TCRdb copy is limited to in-frame clones, with some not included. The data contain about 120,000 clones, 90% of them seen just once; the ten biggest clones take up about 2.7%. Input material: blood. Receptor source: a man aged 35-49 years in good health.

The chain couples TRBV19 to TRBJ2-5, with D maybe TRBD2 (6 bases). CDR1 is LNHDA and CDR2 is SQIVND in the germline V gene (reference sequence). Trimming took off 7 bases at V and 5 bases at J, with 20 bases between the two ends. This CDR3 region has 15 residues. CDR3 DNA sequence: TGTGCCAGTATGAAGGCTAGCGCTCGAGGGGAGACCCAGTACTTC. Protein product: CASMKASARGETQYF.

The rearrangement joins TRBV5-1 to TRBJ2-1, with TRBD1 matching 9 bases. CDR1 and CDR2 from the germline V gene are SGHRS and YFSETQ. Trimming cost V 4 bases and J 4 bases; bases outside gene matches: 9. CDR3 length: 16 residues. In DNA, the CDR3 is TGCGCCAGCAGCCCTACGGGACAGGGTCTATACAATGAGCAGTTCTTC. Translating it yields CASSPTGQGLYNEQFF.

The chain couples TRBV23-1 to TRBJ1-6, with D possibly being TRBD1 (5 bases). TRBV23-1 qualifies as an ORF whose function is uncertain. The CDR3 has 10 amino acids. Trimming pared 9 bases from V and 9 bases from J, leaving 6 bases between. The CDR3 DNA follows: TGCGCCAGGGGGGGTTCACCCCTCCACTTT. Translating gives CARGGSPLHF.

The chain couples TRBV7-2 to TRBJ1-2; TRBD1 is a possible D gene (5 bases). CDR3 length: 14 amino acids. Trimming pared 0 bases from V and 2 bases from J, leaving 7 bases between. CDR1 and CDR2 from the germline V gene are SGHTA and FQGNSA. CDR3 nucleotides: TGTGCCAGCAGCTTAGCGAGGGGAAACTATGGCTACACCTTC. Translation gives CASSLARGNYGYTF.

This chain uses TRBV3-1 (or the pseudogene TRBV3-2) with TRBJ1-3; D is unclear. The CDR3 runs 14 residues. From germline, CDR1 is LGHDT and CDR2 YNNKEL (reference sequence). V was pared by 2 bases and J by 0 bases, with 5 bases between. The CDR3: CASSQRVSGNTIYF. CDR3 nucleotides: TGTGCCAGCAGCCAAAGGGTCTCTGGAAACACCATATATTTT.

This chain connects TRBV7-9 to TRBJ2-3; 8 nucleotides match TRBD2. Germline CDR1 reads SEHNR; CDR2 reads FQNEAQ (reference sequence). V was pared by 1 base and J by 2 bases, with 5 bases of the junction left unmatched. The CDR3 runs to 16 residues. The CDR3 DNA follows: TGTGCCAGCAGCTTAGAGATAGCGGGGATCACAGATACGCAGTATTTT. Its translation is CASSLEIAGITDTQYF.

The rearrangement links TRBV10-1 to TRBJ1-1; D gene unclear. The germline gives CDR1 WNHNN, CDR2 SYGVQD (reference sequence). Trimming removed 6 bases from V and 0 bases from J, with 8 bases in between. CDR3 length: 13 residues. DNA of the CDR3: TGCGCCAGCAGAAGGAGCATGAACACTGAAGCTTTCTTT. It is translated as CASRRSMNTEAFF.

This clone was counted a few times. The V and J genes are TRBV6-1 and TRBJ1-1; no definite D call. Trimming stripped 2 bases from V and 1 base from J, with 11 bases between. CDR3 size: 15 residues. Germline CDR1 reads MNHNS; CDR2 reads SASEGT. CDR3 amino acids: CASSENGHPNTEAFF. DNA of the CDR3: TGTGCCAGCAGTGAAAACGGTCACCCGAACACTGAAGCTTTCTTT.

The chain couples TRBV24-1 to TRBJ2-1; D may be TRBD2 (7 bases). The CDR3 is 15 amino acids. With 5 bases removed from V and 4 bases from J, the gap between germline ends came to 14 bases. The V gene's germline CDR1 is KGHDR and CDR2 SFDVKD. The CDR3 region is CATSGGGGQYNEQFF. In nucleotides, the CDR3 is TGTGCCACCAGTGGGGGCGGGGGCCAGTACAATGAGCAGTTCTTC.

The chain employs TRBV2 and TRBJ2-2; D might be TRBD1 (6 bases). Trimming cost V 8 bases and J 0 bases, with 13 bases left between them. Germline CDR1 and CDR2: SNHLY and FYNNEI. The CDR3 is made up of 15 amino acids. The chain's CDR3 is CASDDRRSNTGELFF. DNA for the CDR3: TGTGCCAGCGATGACAGGCGATCGAACACCGGGGAGCTGTTTTTT. Based on the CDR3 plus reference TRBV2 and TRBJ2-2, the full variable domain is EPEVTQTPSHQVTQMGQEVILRCVPISNHLYFYWYRQILGQKVEFLVSFYNNEISEKSEIFDDQFSVERPDGSNFTLKIRSTKLEDSAMYFCASDDRRSNTGELFFGEGSRLTVL.

V and J are TRBV20-1 and TRBJ1-1; D gene uncertain. CDR1 DFQATT and CDR2 SNEGSKA come from the germline V gene (reference sequence). The CDR3 is 11 residues long. With 4 bases removed from V and 0 bases from J, the gap between germline ends came to 3 bases. The DNA of the CDR3 is TGCAGTGCTACAGTGAACACTGAAGCTTTCTTT. Its protein product is CSATVNTEAFF.

This chain connects TRBV12-5 to TRBJ1-6; D gene ambiguous. The CDR3 is made up of 14 amino acids. From germline, CDR1 is LGHNT and CDR2 FRNRAP. With 2 bases removed from V and 6 bases from J, the gap between germline ends came to 8 bases. CDR3 in amino acids: CASGLLNTNSPLHF. DNA for the CDR3: TGTGCTAGTGGTTTGTTAAACACTAATTCACCCCTCCACTTT.

This chain links TRBV4-2 with TRBJ2-2; the match to TRBD2 covers 8 bases. In germline, CDR1 is LGHNA, CDR2 YNFKEQ. V shed 4 bases, J shed 2 bases, and the junction held 9 bases outside the gene matches. This CDR3 is 17 amino acids long. The chain's CDR3 is CASSPEPGGTNTGELFF. For the CDR3, the DNA is TGTGCCAGCAGCCCAGAACCGGGGGGGACAAACACCGGGGAGCTGTTTTTT.

This chain joins TRBV7-2 and TRBJ1-3; D not certain. The CDR3 has 15 residues. V lost 3 bases and J 4 bases, leaving 13 bases between the germline ends. Per the germline V gene, CDR1 is SGHTA and CDR2 is FQGNSA. The CDR3, as DNA: TGTGCCAGCAGCTTCGACCCAGGTTCAGGAAACACCATATATTTT. Amino acid sequence: CASSFDPGSGNTIYF.

This clone was picked up a small number of times. The chain has TRBV5-4 and TRBJ1-2; D gene unclear. The CDR3 runs to 13 residues. With 1 base removed from V and 3 bases from J, the gap between germline ends came to 7 bases. CDR1 is SGHNT and CDR2 is YYREEE in the germline V gene (reference sequence). The CDR3 region is CASSLNPYYGYTF. As DNA, the CDR3 is TGTGCCAGCAGCTTGAACCCTTACTATGGCTACACCTTC.

This chain links TRBV6-1 with TRBJ2-1; TRBD2 might be the D (6 bases). Germline CDR1 reads MNHNS; CDR2 reads SASEGT. This CDR3 is built from 17 residues. Between the trimmed V and J ends, which lost 0 bases and 8 bases, there was a span of 20 bases. CDR3 bases: TGTGCCAGCAGTGAAGCTTTTGGAGGGGCACAGGACGATGAGCAGTTCTTC. This sequence encodes CASSEAFGGAQDDEQFF.

This sequence joins TRBV7-9 and TRBJ2-5; the match to TRBD1 covers 10 bases. Trimming took 9 bases from V and 5 from J; bases not matched to a gene: 9. The CDR3 runs 14 residues. Germline V CDR1 and CDR2: SEHNR, FQNEAQ (reference sequence). The CDR3 coding sequence is TGTGCCAGAGTGCAGGACAGGGGGTTTGAGACCCAGTACTTC. It encodes CARVQDRGFETQYF.

This clone was picked up one time. The chain employs TRBV28 and TRBJ1-1; 12 bases match TRBD1. The CDR3 is 20 amino acids. Germline-derived CDR1 and CDR2 are MDHEN and SYDVKM. V trimming: 5 bases; J trimming: 1 base; junction bases outside the gene matches: 17. The CDR3 sequence: CASSNLVLGQGAYTNTEAFF. The CDR3 DNA sequence: TGTGCCAGCAGTAACCTCGTCCTGGGACAGGGGGCTTATACGAACACTGAAGCTTTCTTT. Filled out from reference TRBV28 and TRBJ1-1, the complete variable domain reads DVKVTQSSRYLVKRTGEKVFLECVQDMDHENMFWYRQDPGLGLRLIYFSYDVKMKEKGDIPEGYSVSREKKERFSLILESASTNQTSMYLCASSNLVLGQGAYTNTEAFFGQGTRLTVV.

This chain connects TRBV6-5 to TRBJ1-1, with D tentatively TRBD1 (6 bases). Trimming cost V 8 bases and J 4 bases, with 14 bases left between them. The CDR3 length is 13 residues. CDR1 MNHEY and CDR2 SVGAGI come from the germline V gene. The CDR3 DNA reads TGTGCCAGCTCCCGAGGGGGGTCCACTGAAGCTTTCTTT. Amino acids: CASSRGGSTEAFF.

The chain carries TRBV3-1 (or the pseudogene TRBV3-2) and TRBJ1-2, with D maybe TRBD1 (6 bases). V shed 0 bases and J shed 4 bases, with 12 bases lying between them. Per germline, CDR1 LGHDT and CDR2 YNNKEL (reference sequence). This CDR3 is 15 amino acids long. CDR3 sequence (DNA): TGTGCCAGCAGCCAAGAGGGCAGGGGCACCTATGGCTACACCTTC. Translating gives CASSQEGRGTYGYTF.

V gene TRBV11-2 combines with J gene TRBJ2-5; D is unclear. This CDR3 has 14 residues. V was clipped by 0 bases and J by 4 bases, with 9 bases between them. Germline CDR1 reads SGHAT; CDR2 reads FQNNGV. The CDR3 loop is CASSLDRLPETQYF. CDR3 bases: TGTGCCAGCAGCTTAGACAGGCTCCCAGAGACCCAGTACTTC.

This sequence joins TRBV2 and TRBJ2-5; the D is unclear. The CDR3 is made up of 12 amino acids. The V gene lost 3 bases and the J gene lost 5 bases, with 7 bases spanning the gap. CDR1 is SNHLY, CDR2 FYNNEI, per germline. In nucleotides, the CDR3 is TGTGCCAGCAGTGATCCTAATGAGACCCAGTACTTC. It specifies CASSDPNETQYF.